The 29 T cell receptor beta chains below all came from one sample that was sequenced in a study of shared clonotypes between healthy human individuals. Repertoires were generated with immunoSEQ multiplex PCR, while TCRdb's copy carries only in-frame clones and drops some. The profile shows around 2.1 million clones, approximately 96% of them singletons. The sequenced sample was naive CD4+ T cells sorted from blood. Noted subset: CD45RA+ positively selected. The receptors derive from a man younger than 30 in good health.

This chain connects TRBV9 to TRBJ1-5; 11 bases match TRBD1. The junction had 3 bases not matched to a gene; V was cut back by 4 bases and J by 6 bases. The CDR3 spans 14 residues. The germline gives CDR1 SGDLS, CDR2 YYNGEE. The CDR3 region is CASSRDRGFQPQHF. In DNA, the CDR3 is TGTGCCAGCAGCCGGGACAGGGGGTTTCAGCCCCAGCATTTT.

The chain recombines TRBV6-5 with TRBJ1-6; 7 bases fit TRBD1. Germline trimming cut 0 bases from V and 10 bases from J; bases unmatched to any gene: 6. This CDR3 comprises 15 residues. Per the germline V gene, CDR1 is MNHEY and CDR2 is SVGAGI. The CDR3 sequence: CASSYSQGVGSPLHF. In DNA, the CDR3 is TGTGCCAGCAGTTACTCGCAGGGGGTTGGCTCACCCCTCCACTTT.

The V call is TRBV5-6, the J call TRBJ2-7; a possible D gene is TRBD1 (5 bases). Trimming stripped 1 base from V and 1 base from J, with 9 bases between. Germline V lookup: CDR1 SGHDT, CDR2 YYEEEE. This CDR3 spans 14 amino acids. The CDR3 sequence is CASSLTGLSYEQYF. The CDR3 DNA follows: TGTGCCAGCAGCTTGACAGGCCTTTCCTACGAGCAGTACTTC.

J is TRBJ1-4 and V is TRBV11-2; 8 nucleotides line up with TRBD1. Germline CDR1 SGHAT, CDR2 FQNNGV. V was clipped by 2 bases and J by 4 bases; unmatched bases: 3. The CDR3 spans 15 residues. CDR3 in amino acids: CASSLYGQGNEKLFF. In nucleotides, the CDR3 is TGTGCCAGCAGCTTATACGGACAGGGTAATGAAAAACTGTTTTTT.

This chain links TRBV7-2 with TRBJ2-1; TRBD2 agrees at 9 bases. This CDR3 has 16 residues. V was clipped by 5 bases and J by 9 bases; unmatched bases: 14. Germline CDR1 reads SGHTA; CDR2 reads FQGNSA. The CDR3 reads CASSAPGTSTLGEQFF. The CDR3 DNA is TGTGCCAGCAGCGCCCCCGGGACTAGCACTCTCGGTGAGCAGTTCTTC.

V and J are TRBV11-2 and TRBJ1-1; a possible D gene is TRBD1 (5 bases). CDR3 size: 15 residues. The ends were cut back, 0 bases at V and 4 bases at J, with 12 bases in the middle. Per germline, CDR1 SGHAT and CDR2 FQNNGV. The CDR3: CASSLDPVGGTEAFF. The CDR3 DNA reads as TGTGCCAGCAGCTTAGATCCCGTCGGGGGCACTGAAGCTTTCTTT.

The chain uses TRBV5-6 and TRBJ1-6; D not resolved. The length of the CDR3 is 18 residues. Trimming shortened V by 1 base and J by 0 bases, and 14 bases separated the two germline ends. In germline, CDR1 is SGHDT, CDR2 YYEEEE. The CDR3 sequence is CASSLFVDFSSYNSPLHF. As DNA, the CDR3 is TGTGCCAGCAGCTTGTTCGTGGACTTTAGCTCCTATAATTCACCCCTCCACTTT.

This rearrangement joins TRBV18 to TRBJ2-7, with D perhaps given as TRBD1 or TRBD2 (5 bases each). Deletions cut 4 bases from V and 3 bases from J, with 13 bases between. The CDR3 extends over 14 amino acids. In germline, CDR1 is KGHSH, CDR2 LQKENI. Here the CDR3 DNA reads TGTGCCAGCTCACAGCCCCAGGGAGTCTACGAGCAGTACTTC. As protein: CASSQPQGVYEQYF.

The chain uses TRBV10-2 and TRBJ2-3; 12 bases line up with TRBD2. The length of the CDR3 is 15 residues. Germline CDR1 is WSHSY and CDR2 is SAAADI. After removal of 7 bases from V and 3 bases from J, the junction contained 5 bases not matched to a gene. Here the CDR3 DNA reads TGCGCCAGCACCACTAGCGGGGGGATTACAGATACGCAGTATTTT. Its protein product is CASTTSGGITDTQYF.

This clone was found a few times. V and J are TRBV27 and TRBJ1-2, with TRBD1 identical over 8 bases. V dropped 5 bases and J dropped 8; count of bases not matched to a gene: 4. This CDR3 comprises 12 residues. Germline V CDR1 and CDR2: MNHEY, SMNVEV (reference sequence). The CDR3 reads CASSPTGVGYTF. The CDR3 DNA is TGTGCCAGCAGTCCGACAGGGGTCGGCTACACCTTC.

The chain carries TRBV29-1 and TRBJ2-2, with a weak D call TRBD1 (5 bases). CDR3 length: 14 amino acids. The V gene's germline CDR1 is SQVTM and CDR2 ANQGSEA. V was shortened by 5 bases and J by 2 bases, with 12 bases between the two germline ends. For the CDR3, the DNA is TGCAGCGTTCAGGAACAGGTTAACACCGGGGAGCTGTTTTTT. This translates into CSVQEQVNTGELFF.

CDR3 coding DNA: TGTGCCAGCAGCCACCGAATTCTGACAGGTGACGGCGGCTACACCTTC. Amino acid sequence: CASSHRILTGDGGYTF. The rearrangement links TRBV14 to TRBJ1-2, with D maybe TRBD1 (6 bases). Per germline, CDR1 SGHDN and CDR2 FVKESK. The CDR3 is 16 residues long. The ends were cut back, 3 bases at V and 8 bases at J, with 22 bases in the middle.

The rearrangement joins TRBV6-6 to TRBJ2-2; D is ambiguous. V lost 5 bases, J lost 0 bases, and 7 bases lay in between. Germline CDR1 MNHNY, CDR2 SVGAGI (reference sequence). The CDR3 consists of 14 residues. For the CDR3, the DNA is TGTGCCAGCAGTAAGGACGCGAACACCGGGGAGCTGTTTTTT. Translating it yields CASSKDANTGELFF.

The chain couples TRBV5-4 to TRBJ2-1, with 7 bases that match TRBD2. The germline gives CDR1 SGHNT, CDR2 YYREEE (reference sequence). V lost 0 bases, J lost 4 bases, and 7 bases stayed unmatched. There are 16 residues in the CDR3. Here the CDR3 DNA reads TGTGCCAGCAGCTTGGCCGCGAGGGGAGGGTACAATGAGCAGTTCTTC. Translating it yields CASSLAARGGYNEQFF. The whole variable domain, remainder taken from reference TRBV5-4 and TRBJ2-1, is ETGVTQSPTHLIKTRGQQVTLRCSSQSGHNTVSWYQQALGQGPQFIFQYYREEENGRGNFPPRFSGLQFPNYSSELNVNALELDDSALYLCASSLAARGGYNEQFFGPGTRLTVL.

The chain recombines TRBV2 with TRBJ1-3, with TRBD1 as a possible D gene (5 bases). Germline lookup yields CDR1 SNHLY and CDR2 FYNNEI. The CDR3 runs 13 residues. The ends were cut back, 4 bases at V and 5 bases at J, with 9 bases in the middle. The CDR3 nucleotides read TGTGCCAGCAGTGTGGGACCGCGAAACACCATATATTTT. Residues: CASSVGPRNTIYF.

The CDR3 DNA is TGTGCGGGGACCCCCCGAGGACAGGGGAACACTGAAGCTTTCTTT. Protein sequence: CAGTPRGQGNTEAFF. This rearrangement joins TRBV30 to TRBJ1-1; 8 bases map to TRBD1. CDR3 length: 15 amino acids. CDR1 GTSNPN and CDR2 SVGIG come from the germline V gene (reference sequence).

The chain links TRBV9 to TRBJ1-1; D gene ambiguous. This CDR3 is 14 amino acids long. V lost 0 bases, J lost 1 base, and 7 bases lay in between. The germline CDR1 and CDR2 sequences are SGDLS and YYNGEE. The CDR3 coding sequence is TGTGCCAGCAGCGTAGATCCAGCGAACACTGAAGCTTTCTTT. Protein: CASSVDPANTEAFF.

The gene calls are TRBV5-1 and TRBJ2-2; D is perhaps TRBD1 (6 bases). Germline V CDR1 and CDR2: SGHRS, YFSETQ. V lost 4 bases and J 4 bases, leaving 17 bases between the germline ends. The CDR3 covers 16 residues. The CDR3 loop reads CASSPLGAWGTGELFF. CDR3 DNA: TGCGCCAGCAGCCCGCTGGGGGCGTGGGGCACCGGGGAGCTGTTTTTT. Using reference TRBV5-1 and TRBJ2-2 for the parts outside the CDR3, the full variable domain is KAGVTQTPRYLIKTRGQQVTLSCSPISGHRSVSWYQQTPGQGLQFLFEYFSETQRNKGNFPGRFSGRQFSNSRSEMNVSTLELGDSALYLCASSPLGAWGTGELFFGEGSRLTVL.

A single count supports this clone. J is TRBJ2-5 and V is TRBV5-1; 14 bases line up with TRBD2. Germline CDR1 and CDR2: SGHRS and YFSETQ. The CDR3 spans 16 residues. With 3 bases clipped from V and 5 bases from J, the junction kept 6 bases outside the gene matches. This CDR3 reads CASSSSGLAGVETQYF. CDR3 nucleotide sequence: TGCGCCAGCAGCTCTTCGGGACTAGCGGGGGTGGAGACCCAGTACTTC.

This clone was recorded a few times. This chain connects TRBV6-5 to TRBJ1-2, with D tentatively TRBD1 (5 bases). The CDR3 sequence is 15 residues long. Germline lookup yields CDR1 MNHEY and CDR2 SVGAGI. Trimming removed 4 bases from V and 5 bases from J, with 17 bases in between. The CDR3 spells CASSFVSGMWYGYTF. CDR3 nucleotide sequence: TGTGCCAGCAGTTTCGTATCAGGGATGTGGTATGGCTACACCTTC.

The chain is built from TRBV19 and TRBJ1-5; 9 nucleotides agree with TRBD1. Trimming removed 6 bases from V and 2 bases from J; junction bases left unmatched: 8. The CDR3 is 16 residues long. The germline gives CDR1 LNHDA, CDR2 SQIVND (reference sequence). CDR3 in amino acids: CASRTGGGGGNQPQHF. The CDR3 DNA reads TGTGCCAGTAGAACAGGGGGCGGTGGAGGCAATCAGCCCCAGCATTTT.

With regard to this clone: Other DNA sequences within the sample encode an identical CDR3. This chain's CDR3 is CAWSGQGLNEKLFF. In nucleotides, the CDR3 is TGTGCCTGGAGTGGACAAGGCCTTAATGAAAAACTGTTTTTT. V usage is TRBV30 and J usage is TRBJ1-4; D not resolved. CDR3 length equals 14 residues. CDR1 and CDR2 (germline): GTSNPN, SVGIG (reference sequence). V was cut by 1 base and J by 4 bases, with 10 bases left in between.

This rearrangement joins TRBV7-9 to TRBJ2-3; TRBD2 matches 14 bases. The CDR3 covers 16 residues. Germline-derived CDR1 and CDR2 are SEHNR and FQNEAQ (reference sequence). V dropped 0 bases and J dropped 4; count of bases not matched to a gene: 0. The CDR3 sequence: CASSLATSGGADTQYF. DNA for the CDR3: TGTGCCAGCAGCTTAGCGACTAGCGGGGGGGCAGATACGCAGTATTTT.

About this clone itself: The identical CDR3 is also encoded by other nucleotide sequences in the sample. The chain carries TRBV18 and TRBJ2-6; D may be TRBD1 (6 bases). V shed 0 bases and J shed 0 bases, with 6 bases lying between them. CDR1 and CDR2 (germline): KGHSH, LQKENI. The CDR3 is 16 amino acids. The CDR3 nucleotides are TGTGCCAGCTCACCACCGGGGGCCTCTGGGGCCAACGTCCTGACTTTC. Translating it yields CASSPPGASGANVLTF.

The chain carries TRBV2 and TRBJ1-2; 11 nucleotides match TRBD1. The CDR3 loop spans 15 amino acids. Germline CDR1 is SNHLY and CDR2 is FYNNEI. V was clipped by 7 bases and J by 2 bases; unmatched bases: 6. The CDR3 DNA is TGTGCCAGCACTATGGGACAGGGGGGCAACTATGGCTACACCTTC. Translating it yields CASTMGQGGNYGYTF.

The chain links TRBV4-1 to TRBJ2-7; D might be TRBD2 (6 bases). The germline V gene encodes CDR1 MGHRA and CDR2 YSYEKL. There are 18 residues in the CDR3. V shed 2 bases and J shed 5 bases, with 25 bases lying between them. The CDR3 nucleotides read TGCGCCAGCAGCCAAAACCCCCTCACTAGCAGAGCGATGGACGAGCAGTACTTC. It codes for CASSQNPLTSRAMDEQYF.

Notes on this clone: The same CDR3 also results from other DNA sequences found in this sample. CDR3 amino acids: CASSRRLSGANVLTF. For the CDR3, the DNA is TGTGCCAGCAGTCGACGCCTCTCTGGGGCCAACGTCCTGACTTTC. The chain couples TRBV28 to TRBJ2-6, with D hard to call. V lost 5 bases, J lost 0 bases, and 8 bases lay in between. Germline assignment: CDR1 MDHEN and CDR2 SYDVKM. This CDR3 comprises 15 residues.

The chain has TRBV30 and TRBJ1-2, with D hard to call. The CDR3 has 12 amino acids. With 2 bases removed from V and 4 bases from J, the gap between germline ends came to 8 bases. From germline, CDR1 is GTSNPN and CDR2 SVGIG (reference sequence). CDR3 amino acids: CAWSLGIYGYTF. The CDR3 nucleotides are TGTGCCTGGAGTTTGGGGATCTATGGCTACACCTTC.

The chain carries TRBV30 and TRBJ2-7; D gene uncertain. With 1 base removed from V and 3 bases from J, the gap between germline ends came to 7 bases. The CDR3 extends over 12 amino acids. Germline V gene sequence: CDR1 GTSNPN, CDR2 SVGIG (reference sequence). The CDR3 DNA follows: TGTGCCTGGAGTGGGGTAATCTACGAGCAGTACTTC. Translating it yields CAWSGVIYEQYF.